These 27 T cell receptor beta chains came from one sample sequenced in a study of T cells in Graves' hyperthyroidism and ophthalmopathy (dated by TCRdb to between 2018 and 2021). Libraries were constructed by multiplex PCR. The instrument was an Illumina HiSeq 2000. Amplification of TCR beta CDR3 regions was carried out from RNA transcripts. A first-round RT-PCR of the TCR CDR3 used the HTBI primer set with the Qiagen OneStep RT-PCR kit. TCRdb took the public reads, trimmed them with fastp at Q25, ran MiXCR for clone calling and kept in-frame beta chains. CDR3 protein sequences are deduplicated, and each keeps its most common genes and DNA. The sample data list roughly 170,000 distinct CDR3 sequences, and approximately 15% of these were observed just once. The ten largest clones represent roughly 28% of the sample. The specimen sequenced was blood. The origin of the receptors is a woman in her forties or fifties with Graves' hyperthyroidism.

The rearrangement joins TRBV28 to TRBJ1-3, with 7 bases matching TRBD1. Germline V gene sequence: CDR1 MDHEN, CDR2 SYDVKM. The V gene end was trimmed by 2 bases and the J gene end by 3 bases; junction bases not matched to a gene: 4. This CDR3 spans 15 amino acids. In DNA form, the CDR3 reads TGTGCCAGCAGTTTAATCGGGACAGTTGGAAACACCATATATTTT. Translated: CASSLIGTVGNTIYF.

This clonotype showed up many times. The chain uses TRBV6-2 or TRBV6-3 and TRBJ2-3; D unclear. Trimming stripped 2 bases from V and 0 bases from J, with 12 bases between. This CDR3 contains 16 residues. Germline CDR1 MNHEY, CDR2 SVGEGT. CDR3 DNA: TGTGCCAGCAGTTACCCTTCTATGGGGAGCACAGATACGCAGTATTTT. Amino acids: CASSYPSMGSTDTQYF.

The chain carries TRBV9 and TRBJ2-1; tentatively, D is TRBD1 or TRBD2 (6 bases each). Germline-derived CDR1 and CDR2 are SGDLS and YYNGEE. This CDR3 is built from 14 residues. Trimming left V 0 bases short and J 8 bases short, with 12 bases between. For the CDR3, the DNA is TGTGCCAGCAGCGTAGTAGGGGGGCCTTATGAGCAGTTCTTC. Translated, it gives CASSVVGGPYEQFF.

This clonotype was seen repeatedly, ten times or more. The genes are TRBV6-1 and TRBJ2-7; 10 bases line up with TRBD1. Per the germline V gene, CDR1 is MNHNS and CDR2 is SASEGT. This CDR3 comprises 15 residues. V dropped 5 bases and J dropped 5; count of bases not matched to a gene: 9. CDR3 sequence: CASSSPGQGSHEQYF. The CDR3 nucleotides are TGTGCCAGCAGTTCCCCGGGACAGGGGTCCCACGAGCAGTACTTC.

The chain employs TRBV11-2 and TRBJ2-3; D unresolved. Per germline, CDR1 SGHAT and CDR2 FQNNGV. This CDR3 is built from 14 residues. V lost 5 bases to trimming and J lost 2 bases, with 11 bases between them. The CDR3 nucleotides are TGTGCCAGCAGCCACCAGGACGACACAGATACGCAGTATTTT. It yields the protein CASSHQDDTDTQYF. The variable domain in full, with the rest retrieved from reference TRBV11-2 and TRBJ2-3, is EAGVAQSPRYKIIEKRQSVAFWCNPISGHATLYWYQQILGQGPKLLIQFQNNGVVDDSQLPKDRFSAERLKGVDSTLKIQPAKLEDSAVYLCASSHQDDTDTQYFGPGTRLTVL.

This clonotype was observed many times. The CDR3 sequence is CASSPIRGTLYEQYF. The CDR3 nucleotides read TGTGCCAGCAGCCCAATCAGGGGGACCTTATACGAGCAGTACTTC. The chain joins TRBV11-2 to TRBJ2-7; 7 nucleotides align to TRBD1. J gave up 4 bases and V 5 bases, and 11 bases lay outside the gene matches. The germline CDR1 and CDR2 sequences are SGHAT and FQNNGV. The CDR3 is 15 amino acids.

This clonotype came up many times. CDR3 nucleotides: TGTGCCAGCAGTTATCATGATACTGAAGCTTTCTTT. Its translation: CASSYHDTEAFF. The chain has TRBV7-9 and TRBJ1-1; D not certain. This CDR3 has 12 residues. The ends were cut back, 6 bases at V and 5 bases at J, with 10 bases in the middle. CDR1 is SEHNR, CDR2 FQNEAQ, per germline (reference sequence).

This clonotype showed up many times. V gene TRBV7-2 combines with J gene TRBJ2-7; 9 positions agree with TRBD2. This CDR3 region has 15 residues. Germline V gene sequence: CDR1 SGHTA, CDR2 FQGNSA. The ends lost 5 bases at V and 2 bases at J; junction bases unmatched: 7. The CDR3 loop is CASSLRTSETYEQYF. The CDR3 DNA follows: TGTGCCAGCAGCCTTCGGACTAGCGAAACCTACGAGCAGTACTTC.

Note on this clonotype: An end of the junction differs from the germline gene, which may be a read error. The V call is TRBV28, the J call TRBJ2-1, with TRBD2 identical over 7 bases. Germline CDR1 MDHEN, CDR2 SYDVKM. CDR3 length: 14 amino acids. The CDR3 region is CASRLAGPYNEQLF. CDR3 DNA sequence: TGTGCCAGCAGATTAGCGGGCCCTTACAATGAGCAGCTCTTC.

At least ten counts were recorded for this clonotype. The rearrangement links TRBV3-1 to TRBJ2-5; a possible D gene is TRBD1 (5 bases). The germline CDR1 and CDR2 sequences are LGHDT and YNNKEL (reference sequence). V lost 2 bases and J 0 bases, leaving 16 bases between the germline ends. The CDR3 spans 17 residues. The CDR3 is CASSQYPTESYQETQYF. CDR3 DNA: TGTGCCAGCAGCCAATATCCGACAGAGTCGTACCAAGAGACCCAGTACTTC.

This clonotype was seen a few times. The genes are TRBV5-6 and TRBJ1-1; 8 bases align to TRBD1. CDR3 length equals 15 residues. In germline, CDR1 is SGHDT, CDR2 YYEEEE. J gave up 4 bases and V 5 bases, and 10 bases lay outside the gene matches. CDR3 sequence: CASRGRGLLGTEAFF. Written as DNA, the CDR3 is TGTGCCAGCAGGGGCAGGGGGCTTTTGGGCACTGAAGCTTTCTTT.

The rearrangement uses TRBV19 and TRBJ2-7, with D unclear. The CDR3 has 16 amino acids. In germline, CDR1 is LNHDA, CDR2 SQIVND (reference sequence). V was cut by 7 bases and J by 0 bases, with 19 bases left in between. CDR3 sequence reads: CASTPTGGRVSYEQYF. The CDR3 DNA sequence: TGTGCCAGTACCCCAACGGGCGGCAGAGTCTCCTACGAGCAGTACTTC.

The J gene is TRBJ1-2, the V gene TRBV4-1; TRBD1 aligns across 7 bases. The CDR3 contains 20 residues. The germline CDR1 and CDR2 sequences are MGHRA and YSYEKL. Unmatched junction bases numbered 22, after V lost 6 bases and J lost 0 bases. The CDR3 DNA follows: TGCGCCAGCAGGCAAACCCCGTCCCGGGACAGAGGGGCTCCTAACTATGGCTACACCTTC. Amino acid sequence: CASRQTPSRDRGAPNYGYTF.

Here the CDR3 DNA reads TGCAGTGCTAGAAATCCGGGGGGGTCGGGCTACACCTTC. The encoded protein is CSARNPGGSGYTF. The rearrangement joins TRBV20-1 to TRBJ1-2; D might be TRBD1 (5 bases). Deletions cut 2 bases from V and 8 bases from J, with 15 bases between. CDR3 length: 13 residues. Germline loops: CDR1 DFQATT, CDR2 SNEGSKA (reference sequence).

This clonotype was counted a few times. The chain employs TRBV19 and TRBJ1-1, with a possible D match to TRBD1 (6 bases). Germline V lookup: CDR1 LNHDA, CDR2 SQIVND (reference sequence). Trimming took off 3 bases at V and 5 bases at J, with 13 bases between the two ends. This CDR3 region has 14 residues. CDR3 region: CASSISGERTEAFF. In DNA form, the CDR3 reads TGTGCCAGTAGTATCTCAGGGGAAAGGACTGAAGCTTTCTTT.

This clonotype was seen many times. V gene TRBV28 combines with J gene TRBJ2-4; 7 bases are a match to TRBD2. V shed 4 bases, J shed 2 bases, and the junction held 2 bases outside the gene matches. Germline lookup yields CDR1 MDHEN and CDR2 SYDVKM. CDR3 length equals 14 residues. CDR3 nucleotides: TGTGCCAGCAGTTCGGGGGGAACCAAAAACATTCAGTACTTC. Its translation is CASSSGGTKNIQYF.

This clonotype was observed at least ten times. The chain couples TRBV19 to TRBJ1-5; possible D gene TRBD1, 6 bases. The CDR3 has 16 residues. V was trimmed by 6 bases and J by 2 bases, leaving 17 bases between them. The V gene's germline CDR1 is LNHDA and CDR2 SQIVND (reference sequence). CDR3 loop: CASRVTGPGGNQPQHF. The CDR3 DNA follows: TGTGCCAGTAGAGTTACAGGGCCGGGGGGCAATCAGCCCCAGCATTTT.

This clonotype was seen many times. The V gene is TRBV3-1, the J gene TRBJ2-7, with D uncertain. Germline V lookup: CDR1 LGHDT, CDR2 YNNKEL (reference sequence). The CDR3 runs to 16 residues. Between the trimmed V and J ends, which lost 1 base and 3 bases, there was a span of 16 bases. The CDR3 protein is CASSQGSHTRIYEQYF. The DNA for the CDR3 is TGTGCCAGCAGCCAAGGTAGTCACACAAGGATCTACGAGCAGTACTTC.

The chain uses TRBV13 and TRBJ2-2; 8 bases align to TRBD2. There are 13 residues in the CDR3. CDR1 is PRHDT, CDR2 FYEKMQ, per germline (reference sequence). V lost 8 bases and J lost 6; bases outside the gene matches: 5. Here the CDR3 reads CASRGTSSGELFF. As DNA, the CDR3 is TGTGCCAGCCGAGGGACTAGTTCCGGGGAGCTGTTTTTT. Looking up the rest from reference TRBV13 and TRBJ2-2 gives the full variable domain: AAGVIQSPRHLIKEKRETATLKCYPIPRHDTVYWYQQGPGQDPQFLISFYEKMQSDKGSIPDRFSAQQFSDYHSELNMSSLELGDSALYFCASRGTSSGELFFGEGSRLTVL.

This clonotype occurred many times. The chain links TRBV7-2 to TRBJ1-2, with D possibly TRBD1 on 5 matching bases. The germline V gene encodes CDR1 SGHTA and CDR2 FQGNSA. The CDR3 consists of 16 residues. V was shortened by 5 bases and J by 5 bases, with 21 bases between the two germline ends. The CDR3 region is CASSEGTGRSNYGYTF. For the CDR3, the DNA is TGTGCCAGCAGCGAAGGGACGGGAAGATCGAATTATGGCTACACCTTC.

This clonotype was observed many times. The chain links TRBV5-1 to TRBJ1-1; possible D gene TRBD1, 5 bases. CDR1 SGHRS and CDR2 YFSETQ come from the germline V gene. With 0 bases removed from V and 1 base from J, the gap between germline ends came to 7 bases. The CDR3 extends over 14 amino acids. The CDR3 DNA reads TGCGCCAGCAGCTTGGCCGGGGGGAACACTGAAGCTTTCTTT. This sequence encodes CASSLAGGNTEAFF.

The rearrangement uses TRBV18 and TRBJ1-1; TRBD1 is a possible D gene (6 bases). The CDR3 loop spans 16 amino acids. CDR1 KGHSH and CDR2 LQKENI come from the germline V gene. V was shortened by 3 bases and J by 4 bases, with 18 bases between the two germline ends. CDR3 in DNA: TGTGCCAGCTCACCCTCTGGACAGTTTCTAGGCACTGAAGCTTTCTTT. The encoded protein is CASSPSGQFLGTEAFF.

This clonotype was seen ten or more times. The chain is built from TRBV12-3 or TRBV12-4 and TRBJ1-4; no clear D. The CDR3 has 12 residues. The germline V and J ends were trimmed by 5 bases and 11 bases, with 12 bases remaining between them. CDR3 amino acids: CASSDLLEKLFF. DNA of the CDR3: TGTGCCAGCAGTGACCTTTTGGAGAAACTGTTTTTT.

This clonotype was seen many times. The chain combines TRBV24-1 with TRBJ2-2; the D is unclear. Between the trimmed V and J ends, which lost 2 bases and 3 bases, there was a span of 12 bases. The CDR3 runs to 16 residues. Germline V gene sequence: CDR1 KGHDR, CDR2 SFDVKD. This CDR3 reads CATSDWGSGDTGELFF. The CDR3, as DNA: TGTGCCACCAGTGATTGGGGTTCAGGCGACACCGGGGAGCTGTTTTTT.

In this sample, this clonotype turned up a few times. A read error may account for a junction end that differs from germline. The chain joins TRBV19 to TRBJ1-1, with TRBD1 matching 8 bases. CDR1 LNHDA and CDR2 SQIVND come from the germline V gene (reference sequence). The CDR3 contains 13 residues. CDR3 DNA: TGTGCCAGTAGTGGACAGGGCGACACTGGAGCTTTCTTT. Amino acids: CASSGQGDTGAFF. Drawing the rest from reference TRBV19 and TRBJ1-1, the complete variable domain is DGGITQSPKYLFRKEGQNVTLSCEQNLNHDAMYWYRQDPGQGLRLIYYSQIVNDFQKGDIAEGYSVSREKKESFPLTVTSAQKNPTAFYLCASSGQGDTGAFFGQGTRLTVV.

This clonotype was counted many times. A much larger clone is a single base away; this may be a read error. The rearrangement links TRBV6-1 to TRBJ1-1; no clear D gene. The V end lost 7 bases, the J end lost 1 base, and 4 bases lay between the germline ends. CDR3 length: 11 amino acids. Germline CDR1 MNHNS, CDR2 SASEGT. CDR3 amino acids: CASIQNTEAFF. Here the CDR3 DNA reads TGTGCCAGCATCCAGAACACTGAAGCTTTCTTT.

This clonotype was counted ten times or more. The chain combines TRBV20-1 with TRBJ1-1; 10 nucleotides match TRBD1. CDR3 size: 15 residues. Germline assignment: CDR1 DFQATT and CDR2 SNEGSKA (reference sequence). After removal of 5 bases from V and 5 bases from J, the junction contained 11 bases not matched to a gene. The DNA of the CDR3 is TGCAGTGCTGGTTATACCGGGACAGGGGTTACTGAAGCTTTCTTT. Its translation is CSAGYTGTGVTEAFF.